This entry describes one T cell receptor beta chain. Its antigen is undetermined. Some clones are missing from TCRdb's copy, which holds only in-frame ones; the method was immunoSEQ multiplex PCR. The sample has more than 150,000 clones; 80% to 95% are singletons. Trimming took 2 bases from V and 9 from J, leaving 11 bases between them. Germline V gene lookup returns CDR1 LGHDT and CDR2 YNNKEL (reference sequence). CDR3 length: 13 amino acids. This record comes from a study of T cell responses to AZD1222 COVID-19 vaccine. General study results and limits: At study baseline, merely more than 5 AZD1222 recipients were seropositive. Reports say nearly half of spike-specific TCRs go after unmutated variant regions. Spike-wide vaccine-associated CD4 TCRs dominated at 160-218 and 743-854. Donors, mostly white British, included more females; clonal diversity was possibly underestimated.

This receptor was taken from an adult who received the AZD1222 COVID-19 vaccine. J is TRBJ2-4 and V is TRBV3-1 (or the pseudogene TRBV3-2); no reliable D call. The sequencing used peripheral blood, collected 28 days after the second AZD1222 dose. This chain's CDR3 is CASSQSEDGIQYF. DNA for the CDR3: TGTGCCAGCAGCCAATCAGAAGATGGCATTCAGTACTTC.